A selection of T cell receptor beta chains follows, all from one sample in a study of blood T cell repertoires in COVID-19. The assay was immunoSEQ multiplex PCR, and TCRdb's table has in-frame clones only and misses some. The data hold a few hundred thousand clones, with about nine tenths observed a single time. The specimen was peripheral blood. These receptors were collected from a woman in her fifties or sixties with COVID-19, enrolled during active disease. The CDR3 runs from the conserved cysteine through the conserved F or W. The order of the fields is V gene, J gene, clone size, D gene, CDR3 DNA, CDR3 protein. D genes are given only for firm matches. Size is omitted from some rows. Given values are once, few, many or a class for expanded clones.

V gene: TRBV4-1
J gene: TRBJ2-6
clone size: .
D gene: .
CDR3 DNA: TGCGCCAGCAGCCAGGCATCCGGGAGCTCTGGGGCCAACGTCCTGACTTTC
CDR3 protein: CASSQASGSSGANVLTF

V gene: TRBV9
J gene: TRBJ2-3
clone size: .
D gene: TRBD1
CDR3 DNA: TGTGCCAGCAGCGTAGTCGACAGGGTTACAGATACGCAGTATTTT
CDR3 protein: CASSVVDRVTDTQYF

V gene: TRBV28
J gene: TRBJ1-3
clone size: .
D gene: TRBD1
CDR3 DNA: TGTGCCAGCAGTTTGACAAAGGGGGACAGGGGTTTACCTGGAAACACCATATATTTT
CDR3 protein: CASSLTKGDRGLPGNTIYF

V gene: TRBV30
J gene: TRBJ1-1
clone size: .
D gene: .
CDR3 DNA: TGTGCCTGGAGTGGTAAGGGGGAATGGGACACTGAAGCTTTCTTT
CDR3 protein: CAWSGKGEWDTEAFF

V gene: TRBV7-9
J gene: TRBJ1-2
clone size: .
D gene: TRBD1
CDR3 DNA: TGTGCCAGCAGCTTGGGACAGGCAAACTATGGCTACACCTTC
CDR3 protein: CASSLGQANYGYTF

V gene: TRBV5-1
J gene: TRBJ2-4
clone size: .
D gene: TRBD2
CDR3 DNA: TGCGCCAGCAGCTTGGGAAGACTAGCGGGAGGCAAAAACATTCAGTACTTC
CDR3 protein: CASSLGRLAGGKNIQYF

V gene: TRBV6-5
J gene: TRBJ2-1
clone size: .
D gene: TRBD2
CDR3 DNA: TGTGCCACCCTTAGACCGGGGGGGGTCAATGAGCAGTTCTTC
CDR3 protein: CATLRPGGVNEQFF

V gene: TRBV28
J gene: TRBJ1-4
clone size: .
D gene: .
CDR3 DNA: TGTGCCAGCAGTTTACAGGGCCGTAATGAAAAACTGTTTTTT
CDR3 protein: CASSLQGRNEKLFF

V gene: TRBV6-4
J gene: TRBJ2-1
clone size: .
D gene: .
CDR3 DNA: TGTGCCAGCAGTGTGGAGTTCCAATTATCCCAAAATGAGCAGTTCTTC
CDR3 protein: CASSVEFQLSQNEQFF

V gene: TRBV3-1/TRBV3-2
J gene: TRBJ2-7
clone size: .
D gene: TRBD2
CDR3 DNA: TGTGCCAGCAGCCAAGTTGGACTAGCGGACGGTGGCGGCGAGCAGTACTTC
CDR3 protein: CASSQVGLADGGGEQYF

V gene: TRBV2
J gene: TRBJ1-5
clone size: .
D gene: .
CDR3 DNA: TGTGCCAGCAGTGGGGGGACACTTTATCAGCCCCAGCATTTT
CDR3 protein: CASSGGTLYQPQHF

V gene: TRBV7-7
J gene: TRBJ2-1
clone size: .
D gene: .
CDR3 DNA: TGTGCCAGCAGCTTAGGACTGAACTCCTACAATGAGCAGTTCTTC
CDR3 protein: CASSLGLNSYNEQFF

V gene: TRBV5-5
J gene: TRBJ2-7
clone size: .
D gene: TRBD2
CDR3 DNA: TGTGCCAGCAGCCCCGGATGGCTAGCGGGAGGCCCCTCCTACGAGCAGTACTTC
CDR3 protein: CASSPGWLAGGPSYEQYF

V gene: TRBV6-4
J gene: TRBJ2-1
clone size: .
D gene: .
CDR3 DNA: TGTGCCAGCAGTGACCAAGGGGGAGGGGGTGAGCAGTTCTTC
CDR3 protein: CASSDQGGGGEQFF

V gene: TRBV20-1
J gene: TRBJ1-1
clone size: .
D gene: .
CDR3 DNA: TGCAGTGCTAGTCCTAACACTGAAGCTTTCTTT
CDR3 protein: CSASPNTEAFF

V gene: TRBV7-2
J gene: TRBJ2-7
clone size: few
D gene: TRBD1
CDR3 DNA: TGTGCCAGCAGCTCCCGGGACAGCCCCTACGAGCAGTACTTC
CDR3 protein: CASSSRDSPYEQYF

V gene: TRBV19
J gene: TRBJ1-1
clone size: .
D gene: .
CDR3 DNA: TGTGCCAGTAGTCGTGTGGCAGACCCTAGGAACACTGAAGCTTTCTTT
CDR3 protein: CASSRVADPRNTEAFF

V gene: TRBV19
J gene: TRBJ1-2
clone size: .
D gene: TRBD1
CDR3 DNA: TGTGCCAGTACCCTGACAGGGGGCGCGGCGGGCTACACCTTC
CDR3 protein: CASTLTGGAAGYTF

V gene: TRBV6-5
J gene: TRBJ2-1
clone size: once
D gene: .
CDR3 DNA: TGTGCCAGCAGTTATCGTCCAGTAAATGAGCAGTTCTTC
CDR3 protein: CASSYRPVNEQFF

V gene: TRBV19
J gene: TRBJ1-1
clone size: few
D gene: .
CDR3 DNA: TGTGCCAGTAGTATAGCACAGAGGAACACTGAAGCTTTCTTT
CDR3 protein: CASSIAQRNTEAFF

V gene: TRBV27
J gene: TRBJ2-3
clone size: .
D gene: .
CDR3 DNA: TGTGCCAGCAGCCGACGAAGTCCCAGGGTGTCCACAGATACGCAGTATTTT
CDR3 protein: CASSRRSPRVSTDTQYF

V gene: TRBV7-2
J gene: TRBJ2-3
clone size: once
D gene: TRBD2
CDR3 DNA: TGTGCCAGCAGCTTAGCCCCCAGCGGGAGCGCAGATACGCAGTATTTT
CDR3 protein: CASSLAPSGSADTQYF

V gene: TRBV6-5
J gene: TRBJ1-2
clone size: .
D gene: TRBD1
CDR3 DNA: TGTGCCAGCAGAGCCCGGGACAGGGGTCTTTATGGCTACACCTTC
CDR3 protein: CASRARDRGLYGYTF

V gene: TRBV27
J gene: TRBJ2-3
clone size: .
D gene: .
CDR3 DNA: TGTGCCAGCAGTTTACGGGGGTCCTTTACTTCCCCGGGTGGAACAGATACGCAGTATTTT
CDR3 protein: CASSLRGSFTSPGGTDTQYF

V gene: TRBV19
J gene: TRBJ2-1
clone size: .
D gene: .
CDR3 DNA: TGTGCCAGTAGTGCTAGAAGAGGGCCCTACAATGAGCAGTTCTTC
CDR3 protein: CASSARRGPYNEQFF

V gene: TRBV9
J gene: TRBJ2-1
clone size: .
D gene: TRBD1
CDR3 DNA: TGTGCCAGCTCCTCGGGGACAGGGGGCGGTGAGCAGTTCTTC
CDR3 protein: CASSSGTGGGEQFF

V gene: TRBV5-6
J gene: TRBJ2-7
clone size: .
D gene: .
CDR3 DNA: TGTGCCAGCAGCCCCCGCCTCGGGATCGAGCAGTACTTC
CDR3 protein: CASSPRLGIEQYF

V gene: TRBV5-1
J gene: TRBJ2-7
clone size: .
D gene: .
CDR3 DNA: TGCGCCAGCAGCCCCAAATCCGGACTAAACTACGAGCAGTACTTC
CDR3 protein: CASSPKSGLNYEQYF

V gene: TRBV9
J gene: TRBJ2-2
clone size: .
D gene: .
CDR3 DNA: TGTGCCAGCAGCCCATCGAATCGGGTGAACACCGGGGAGCTGTTTTTT
CDR3 protein: CASSPSNRVNTGELFF

V gene: TRBV28
J gene: TRBJ1-5
clone size: once
D gene: TRBD1
CDR3 DNA: TGTGCCAGCAGTTTGTCCGGGACAGGGGTCAATCAGCCCCAGCATTTT
CDR3 protein: CASSLSGTGVNQPQHF

V gene: TRBV13
J gene: TRBJ1-6
clone size: .
D gene: .
CDR3 DNA: TGTGCCAGCAGCGCCCACGGCAGGGATAATTCACCCCTCCACTTT
CDR3 protein: CASSAHGRDNSPLHF

V gene: TRBV6-1
J gene: TRBJ2-3
clone size: .
D gene: .
CDR3 DNA: TGTGCCAGCAGTGAGGTAGCTCATGACTTTACAGATACGCAGTATTTT
CDR3 protein: CASSEVAHDFTDTQYF

V gene: TRBV5-1
J gene: TRBJ2-5
clone size: .
D gene: TRBD1
CDR3 DNA: TGCGCCAGCAGCTTGACAGGGGGCCTACAAGAGACCCAGTACTTC
CDR3 protein: CASSLTGGLQETQYF

V gene: TRBV3-1/TRBV3-2
J gene: TRBJ1-4
clone size: .
D gene: .
CDR3 DNA: TGTGCCAGCAGCCAAGAGGGTCTGGGGCACCTTAATGAAAAACTGTTTTTT
CDR3 protein: CASSQEGLGHLNEKLFF

V gene: TRBV15
J gene: TRBJ2-7
clone size: .
D gene: TRBD1
CDR3 DNA: TGTGCCACCAGCAGAGCGGGACAGGGGGCTGGCGAGCAGTACTTC
CDR3 protein: CATSRAGQGAGEQYF

V gene: TRBV2
J gene: TRBJ1-3
clone size: .
D gene: .
CDR3 DNA: TGTGCCAGCAGTGATCCTCAGGGAACTGGAAACACCATATATTTT
CDR3 protein: CASSDPQGTGNTIYF

V gene: TRBV5-8
J gene: TRBJ2-7
clone size: .
D gene: .
CDR3 DNA: TGTGCCAGCAGCTTTGAGGAGGCCACCTACGAGCAGTACTTC
CDR3 protein: CASSFEEATYEQYF

V gene: TRBV11-2
J gene: TRBJ2-3
clone size: .
D gene: .
CDR3 DNA: TGTGCCAGCAGCTTAAACGGGCGGGGCACAGATACGCAGTATTTT
CDR3 protein: CASSLNGRGTDTQYF

V gene: TRBV19
J gene: TRBJ1-2
clone size: .
D gene: TRBD1
CDR3 DNA: TGTGCCAGTAGTATTGAGACAGGGGTGGGTCGTGGCTACACCTTC
CDR3 protein: CASSIETGVGRGYTF

V gene: TRBV19
J gene: TRBJ2-1
clone size: .
D gene: TRBD1
CDR3 DNA: TGTGCCAGTAGTATCCGGGGACAGGGGGCCATAAGCTCCTACAATGAGCAGTTCTTC
CDR3 protein: CASSIRGQGAISSYNEQFF

V gene: TRBV3-1/TRBV3-2
J gene: TRBJ2-3
clone size: .
D gene: .
CDR3 DNA: TGTGCCAGCAGCCACCCCCTGACTAGTAGCACAGATACGCAGTATTTT
CDR3 protein: CASSHPLTSSTDTQYF

V gene: TRBV6-2/TRBV6-3
J gene: TRBJ1-1
clone size: .
D gene: TRBD1
CDR3 DNA: TGTGCCAGCAGTTGGGACAGGGGGTCTACTGAAGCTTTCTTT
CDR3 protein: CASSWDRGSTEAFF

V gene: TRBV9
J gene: TRBJ2-3
clone size: .
D gene: .
CDR3 DNA: TGTGCCAGCAGCGTAGTCGAGAGAGGCACAGATACGCAGTATTTT
CDR3 protein: CASSVVERGTDTQYF

V gene: TRBV15
J gene: TRBJ2-1
clone size: .
D gene: TRBD1
CDR3 DNA: TGTGCCACCAGCAGACAACAGGGGTTGCTAGTGAATGAGCAGTTCTTC
CDR3 protein: CATSRQQGLLVNEQFF